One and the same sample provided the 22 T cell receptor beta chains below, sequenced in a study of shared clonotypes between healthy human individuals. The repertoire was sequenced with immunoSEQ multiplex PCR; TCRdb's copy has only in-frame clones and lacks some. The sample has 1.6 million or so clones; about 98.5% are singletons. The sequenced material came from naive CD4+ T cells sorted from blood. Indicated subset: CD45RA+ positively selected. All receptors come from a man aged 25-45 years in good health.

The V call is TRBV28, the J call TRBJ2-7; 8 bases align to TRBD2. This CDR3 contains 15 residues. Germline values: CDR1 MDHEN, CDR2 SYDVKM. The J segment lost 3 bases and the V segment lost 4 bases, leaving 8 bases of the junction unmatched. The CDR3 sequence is CASSSPGLVFYEQYF. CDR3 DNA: TGTGCCAGCAGTTCTCCGGGACTAGTCTTCTACGAGCAGTACTTC.

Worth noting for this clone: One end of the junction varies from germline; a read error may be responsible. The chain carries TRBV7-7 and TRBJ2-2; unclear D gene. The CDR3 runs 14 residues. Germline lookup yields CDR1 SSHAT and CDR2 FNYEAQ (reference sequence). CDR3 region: CASSRAPNTGELFF. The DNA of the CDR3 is TGTGCTAGCAGCCGCGCACCGAACACCGGGGAGCTGTTTTTT.

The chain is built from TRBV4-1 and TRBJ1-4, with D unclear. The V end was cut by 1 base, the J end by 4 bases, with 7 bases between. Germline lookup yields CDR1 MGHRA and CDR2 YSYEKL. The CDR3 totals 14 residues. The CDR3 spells CASSQGLYNEKLFF. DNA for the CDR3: TGCGCCAGCAGCCAAGGACTTTATAATGAAAAACTGTTTTTT.

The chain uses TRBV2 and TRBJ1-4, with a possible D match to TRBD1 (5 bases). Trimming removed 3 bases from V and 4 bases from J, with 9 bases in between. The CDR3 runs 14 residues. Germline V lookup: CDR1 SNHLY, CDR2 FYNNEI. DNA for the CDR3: TGTGCCAGCAGTGAGGGGGGGGATAATGAAAAACTGTTTTTT. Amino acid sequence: CASSEGGDNEKLFF.

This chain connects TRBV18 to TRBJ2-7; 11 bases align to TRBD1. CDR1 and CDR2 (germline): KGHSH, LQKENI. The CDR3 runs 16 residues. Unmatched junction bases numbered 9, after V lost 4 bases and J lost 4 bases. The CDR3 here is CASSLNDGTGGYEQYF. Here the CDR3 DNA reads TGTGCCAGCTCACTCAACGACGGGACAGGGGGGTACGAGCAGTACTTC.

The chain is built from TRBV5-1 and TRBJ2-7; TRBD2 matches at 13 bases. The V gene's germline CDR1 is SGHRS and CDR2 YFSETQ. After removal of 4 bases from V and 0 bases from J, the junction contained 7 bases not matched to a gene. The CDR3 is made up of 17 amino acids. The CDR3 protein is CASSIGLAGDTSYEQYF. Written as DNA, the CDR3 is TGCGCCAGCAGCATAGGACTAGCGGGAGATACCTCCTACGAGCAGTACTTC.

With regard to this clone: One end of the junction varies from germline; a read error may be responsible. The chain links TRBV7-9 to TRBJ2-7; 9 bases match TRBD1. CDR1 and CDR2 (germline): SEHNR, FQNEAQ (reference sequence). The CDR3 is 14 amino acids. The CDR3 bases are TGTGCCAGCGGCTTGGGACAGGGAATCCACGAGCAGTACTTC. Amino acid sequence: CASGLGQGIHEQYF.

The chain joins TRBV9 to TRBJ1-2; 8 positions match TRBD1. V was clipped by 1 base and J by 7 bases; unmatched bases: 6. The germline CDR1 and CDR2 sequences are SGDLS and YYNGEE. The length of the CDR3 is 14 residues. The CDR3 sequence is CASSVHGQGGGYTF. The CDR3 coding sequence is TGTGCCAGCAGCGTACATGGACAGGGCGGTGGCTACACCTTC. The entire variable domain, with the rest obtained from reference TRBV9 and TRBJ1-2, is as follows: DSGVTQTPKHLITATGQRVTLRCSPRSGDLSVYWYQQSLDQGLQFLIQYYNGEERAKGNILERFSAQQFPDLHSELNLSSLELGDSALYFCASSVHGQGGGYTFGSGTRLTVV.

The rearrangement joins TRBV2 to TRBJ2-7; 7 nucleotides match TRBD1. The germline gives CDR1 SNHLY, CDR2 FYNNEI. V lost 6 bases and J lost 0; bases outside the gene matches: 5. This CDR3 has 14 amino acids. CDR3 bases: TGTGCCAGCAGACTCGGACAGGTCTCCTACGAGCAGTACTTC. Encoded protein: CASRLGQVSYEQYF.

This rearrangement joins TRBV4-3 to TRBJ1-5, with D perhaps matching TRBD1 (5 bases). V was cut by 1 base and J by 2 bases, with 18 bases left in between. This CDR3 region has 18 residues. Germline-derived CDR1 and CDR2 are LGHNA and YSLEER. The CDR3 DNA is TGCGCCAGCAGCCAAGGGTGGGGCCGGGCTTCGGGCAATCAGCCCCAGCATTTT. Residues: CASSQGWGRASGNQPQHF.

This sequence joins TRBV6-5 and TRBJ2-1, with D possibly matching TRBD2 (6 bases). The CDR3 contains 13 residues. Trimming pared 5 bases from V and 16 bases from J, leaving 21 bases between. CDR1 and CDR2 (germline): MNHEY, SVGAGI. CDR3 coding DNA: TGTGCCAGCAGTGACCATAGCGGCACCTCATACTTCTTC. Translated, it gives CASSDHSGTSYFF.

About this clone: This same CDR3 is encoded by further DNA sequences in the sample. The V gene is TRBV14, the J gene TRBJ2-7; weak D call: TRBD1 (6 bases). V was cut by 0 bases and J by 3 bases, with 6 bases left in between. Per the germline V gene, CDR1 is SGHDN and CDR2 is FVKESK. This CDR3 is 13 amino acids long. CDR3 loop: CASSQDRGYEQYF. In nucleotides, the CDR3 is TGTGCCAGCAGCCAAGACAGGGGCTACGAGCAGTACTTC. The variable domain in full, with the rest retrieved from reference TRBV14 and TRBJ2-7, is EAGVTQFPSHSVIEKGQTVTLRCDPISGHDNLYWYRRVMGKEIKFLLHFVKESKQDESGMPNNRFLAERTGGTYSTLKVQPAELEDSGVYFCASSQDRGYEQYFGPGTRLTVT.

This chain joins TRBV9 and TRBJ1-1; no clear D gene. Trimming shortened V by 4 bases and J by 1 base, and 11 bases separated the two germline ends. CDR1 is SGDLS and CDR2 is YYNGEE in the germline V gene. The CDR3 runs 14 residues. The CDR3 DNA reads TGTGCCAGCAGCACGTCCACCGCGAACACTGAAGCTTTCTTT. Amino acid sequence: CASSTSTANTEAFF.

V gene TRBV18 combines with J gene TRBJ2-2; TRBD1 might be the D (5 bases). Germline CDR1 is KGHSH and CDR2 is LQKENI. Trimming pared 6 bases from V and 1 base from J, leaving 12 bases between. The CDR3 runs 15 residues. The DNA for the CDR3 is TGTGCCAGCTCCCCCACGACAGAGAACACCGGGGAGCTGTTTTTT. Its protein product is CASSPTTENTGELFF.

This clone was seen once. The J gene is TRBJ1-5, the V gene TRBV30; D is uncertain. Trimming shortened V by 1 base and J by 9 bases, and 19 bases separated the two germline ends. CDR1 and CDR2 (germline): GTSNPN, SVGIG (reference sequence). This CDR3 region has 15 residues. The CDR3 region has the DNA TGTGCCTGGAGTGGGTCACTCGGGTGGGGAGGGCCCCAGCATTTT. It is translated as CAWSGSLGWGGPQHF.

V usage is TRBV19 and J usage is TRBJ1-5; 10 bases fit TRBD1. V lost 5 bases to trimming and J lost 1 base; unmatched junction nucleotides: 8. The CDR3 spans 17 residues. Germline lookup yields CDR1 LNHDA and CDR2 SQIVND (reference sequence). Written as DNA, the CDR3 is TGTGCCAGTAGTTCTCGTCCGGGACAGGGGAGCAATCAGCCCCAGCATTTT. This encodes CASSSRPGQGSNQPQHF.

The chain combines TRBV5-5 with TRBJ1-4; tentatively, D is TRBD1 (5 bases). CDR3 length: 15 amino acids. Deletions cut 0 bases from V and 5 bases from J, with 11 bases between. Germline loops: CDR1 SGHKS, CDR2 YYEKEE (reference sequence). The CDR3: CASSLVGTGNEKLFF. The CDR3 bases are TGTGCCAGCAGCTTGGTAGGGACCGGAAATGAAAAACTGTTTTTT.

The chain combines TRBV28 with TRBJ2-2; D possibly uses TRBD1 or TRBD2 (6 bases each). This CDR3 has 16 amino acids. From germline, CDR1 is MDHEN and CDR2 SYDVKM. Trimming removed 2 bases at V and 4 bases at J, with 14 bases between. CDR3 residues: CASSLGGGAFTGELFF. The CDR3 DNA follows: TGTGCCAGCAGTTTAGGGGGCGGGGCCTTCACCGGGGAGCTGTTTTTT. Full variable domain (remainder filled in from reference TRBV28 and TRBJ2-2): DVKVTQSSRYLVKRTGEKVFLECVQDMDHENMFWYRQDPGLGLRLIYFSYDVKMKEKGDIPEGYSVSREKKERFSLILESASTNQTSMYLCASSLGGGAFTGELFFGEGSRLTVL.

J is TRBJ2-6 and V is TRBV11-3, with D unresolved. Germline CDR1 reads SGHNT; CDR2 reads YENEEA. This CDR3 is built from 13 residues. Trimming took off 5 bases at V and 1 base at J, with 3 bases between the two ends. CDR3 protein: CASSHSGANVLTF. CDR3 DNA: TGTGCCAGCAGCCATTCTGGGGCCAACGTCCTGACTTTC.

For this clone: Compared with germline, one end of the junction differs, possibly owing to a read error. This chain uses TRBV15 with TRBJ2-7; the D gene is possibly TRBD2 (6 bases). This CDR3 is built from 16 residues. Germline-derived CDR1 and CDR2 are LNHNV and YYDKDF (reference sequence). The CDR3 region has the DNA TGTGCCACCAGGAGAGGGGAGGCAGGGTGGTCCTACGAGCAGTACTTC. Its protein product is CATRRGEAGWSYEQYF.

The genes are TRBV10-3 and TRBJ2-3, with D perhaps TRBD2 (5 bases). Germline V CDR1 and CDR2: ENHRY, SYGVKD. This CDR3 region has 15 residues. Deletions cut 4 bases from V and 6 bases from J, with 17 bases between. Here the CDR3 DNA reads TGTGCCATCAGTGTCCGCGCGTCAAGGAGGGATACGCAGTATTTT. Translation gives CAISVRASRRDTQYF.

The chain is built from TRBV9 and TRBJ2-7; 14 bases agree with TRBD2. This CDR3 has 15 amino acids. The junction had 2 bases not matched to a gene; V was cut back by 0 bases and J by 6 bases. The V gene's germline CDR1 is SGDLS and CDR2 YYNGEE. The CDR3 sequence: CASSVGGTSGSEQYF. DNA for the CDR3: TGTGCCAGCAGCGTAGGTGGGACTAGCGGGAGCGAGCAGTACTTC.